This T cell receptor (beta chain) was retrieved from a study of blood T cells in healthy people across ages. V was pared by 3 bases and J by 7 bases, with 22 bases between. This CDR3 is 16 amino acids long. This clonotype was observed a handful of times. It was with a sample-barcoded 5' primer and a J-beta primer mix that a second PCR of roughly 6 to 12 cycles was run. A tag from a template-switch adaptor with 12 random nucleotides marked each cDNA molecule. One entry per CDR3 protein, called by TCRdb with MiXCR from the 5' RACE reads. The sample holds around 850,000 distinct CDR3 sequences, roughly 40% seen once.

V gene TRBV12-3 or TRBV12-4 combines with J gene TRBJ2-7; the D is unclear. This clonotype originated in a man aged 18 to 29 in good health. Sequencing input: blood. The CDR3 region has the DNA TGTGCCAGCAGTTTCCGTGCGCGCGGCCAGTACAATGAGCAGTACTTC. The encoded protein is CASSFRARGQYNEQYF.